This T cell receptor (beta chain) is drawn from a study of regulatory T cells in long-lasting Graves disease. Study-level information: The term persistent Graves' disease signified upward of 5 years on antithyroid drugs with positive TSH receptor antibodies.

Trimming shortened V by 2 bases and J by 3 bases, and 7 bases separated the two germline ends. The CDR3 totals 13 residues. Germline V gives CDR1 MNHEY, CDR2 SVGAGI. Time point in this sample: persistent/refractory GD, antithyroid drugs over 5 years with positive TRAb. Construction of the TCR library relied on RNA isolated from PBMCs. The sample holds many counts of this clonotype. Through Arm-PCR of CDR3 regions and iRepertoire HTBI primers, TCR beta libraries were built. How the authors handled the data: Samples jointly harbored fewer than 65 TRBV and 14 TRBJ segments. MiXCR, applied by TCRdb to the multiplex PCR reads, yields one record per CDR3 protein. These V and J calls rely on TCRdb rather than the paper's analysis. Among some 370,000 distinct CDR3 sequences listed, less than 25% were seen once.

The chain is built from TRBV6-5 and TRBJ1-2; D unclear. This TCR came from a female donor with Graves disease. Material: peripheral blood mononuclear cells (PBMCs), obtained when the disease was refractory, from a patient treated with antithyroid drugs. The CDR3 spells CASSYGVYYGYTF. CDR3 bases: TGTGCCAGCAGTTACGGAGTCTACTATGGCTACACCTTC.